Listed below are T cell receptor beta chains from one sample, sequenced in a study of T cell repertoires in cytomegalovirus infection. TCRdb reprocessed the reads with MiXCR, giving one entry per CDR3 protein. The profile shows approximately 500,000 distinct CDR3 sequences, around 10% of them singletons. The sequenced sample consisted of PBMCs. The receptors shown here come from a human donor in good health (CMV status not recorded). Some clones in this sample may be carry-over from other donors' samples. Both conserved end residues are part of each CDR3. D genes are given only for firm matches. Expanded clones are given a class, and other clones once, few, many or no size at all.

v_gene,d_gene,abundance,j_gene,CDR3aa,CDR3nt
TRBV5-4,TRBD2,many,TRBJ2-3,CASSLGGAGGSDTQYF,TGTGCCAGCAGCTTGGGAGGGGCGGGGGGTTCAGATACGCAGTATTTT
TRBV6-6,.,.,TRBJ1-1,CASSYSPYRDVEAFF,TGTGCCAGCAGTTACTCCCCTTACAGGGACGTTGAAGCTTTCTTT
TRBV7-8,.,many,TRBJ2-7,CASSLEVASSYEQYF,TGTGCCAGCAGCTTAGAAGTAGCCTCTTCCTACGAGCAGTACTTC
TRBV5-1,TRBD1,.,TRBJ2-5,CASSLRQGFRETQYF,TGCGCCAGCAGCTTGAGACAGGGGTTTCGAGAGACCCAGTACTTC
TRBV13,.,many,TRBJ2-3,CASSSWGSSDTQYF,TGTGCCAGCAGCTCCTGGGGATCCTCGGATACGCAGTATTTT
TRBV18,TRBD1,.,TRBJ2-7,CASSPRAGGDPEQYF,TGTGCCAGCTCACCAAGGGCAGGGGGCGACCCAGAGCAGTACTTC
TRBV25-1,.,many,TRBJ1-5,CASSERTSNQPQHF,TGTGCCAGCAGTGAAAGGACGTCCAATCAGCCCCAGCATTTT
TRBV6-2/TRBV6-3,TRBD2,few,TRBJ2-1,CASSYPPLAGDSYNEQFF,TGTGCCAGCAGTTACCCCCCTTTGGCGGGAGACAGCTACAATGAGCAGTTCTTC
TRBV3-1,TRBD1,few,TRBJ2-2,CASSRGQTGELFF,TGTGCCAGCAGCCGGGGACAGACCGGGGAGCTGTTTTTT
TRBV6-5,TRBD2,many,TRBJ2-5,CASSYSASGGPRQETQYF,TGTGCCAGCAGTTACTCGGCTAGCGGGGGCCCTCGCCAAGAGACCCAGTACTTC
TRBV20-1,TRBD1,many,TRBJ1-1,CSARVGTGGSWSEAFF,TGCAGTGCTAGAGTAGGGACAGGGGGCTCCTGGTCTGAAGCTTTCTTT
TRBV7-9,.,.,TRBJ1-4,CASSSGRYNEKLFF,TGTGCCAGCAGCTCCGGACGTTATAATGAAAAACTGTTTTTT
TRBV28,TRBD1,few,TRBJ1-5,CASSLIGDRGGHF,TGTGCCAGCAGCCTTATAGGGGACAGGGGGGGACATTTT
TRBV20-1,.,many,TRBJ1-6,CSALGQGLGSPLHF,TGCAGTGCTCTCGGCCAGGGATTGGGGTCACCCCTCCACTTT
TRBV2,.,many,TRBJ2-2,CASRVTARGTGELFF,TGTGCCAGCAGGGTGACGGCCCGGGGCACCGGGGAGCTGTTTTTT
TRBV12-5,TRBD1,many,TRBJ1-2,CASGLDRGDYGYTF,TGTGCTAGTGGTTTGGACAGGGGGGACTATGGCTACACCTTC
TRBV20-1,.,once,TRBJ2-1,CSAARSSYNEQFF,TGCAGTGCTGCTCGCTCCTCCTACAATGAGCAGTTCTTC
TRBV20-1,.,few,TRBJ2-7,CSARPGASYEQYF,TGCAGTGCTAGACCTGGGGCCTCCTACGAGCAGTACTTC
TRBV14,TRBD2,few,TRBJ2-3,CASSLLAGDSHDPDTQYF,TGTGCCAGCAGCCTACTAGCGGGAGATTCCCACGACCCCGATACGCAGTATTTT
TRBV15,.,.,TRBJ1-2,CATSRVGLSNYGYTF,TGTGCCACCAGCAGAGTCGGCTTATCCAACTATGGCTACACCTTC
TRBV2,.,many,TRBJ2-2,CASSREGGRGTGELFF,TGTGCCAGCAGCCGAGAGGGGGGGCGCGGCACCGGGGAGCTGTTTTTT
TRBV20-1,.,.,TRBJ2-1,CSASQGTYNEQFF,TGCAGTGCGTCCCAGGGGACCTACAATGAGCAGTTCTTC
TRBV7-3,TRBD2,many,TRBJ2-3,CASSPSDSGGSSTDTQYF,TGTGCCAGCAGCCCCAGTGATAGCGGGGGATCTAGCACAGATACGCAGTATTTT
TRBV6-1,.,many,TRBJ2-5,CASNFLARGQETQYF,TGTGCCAGCAATTTCCTCGCCCGCGGACAAGAGACCCAGTACTTC
TRBV7-3,.,many,TRBJ2-7,CASSSLDGEQYF,TGTGCCAGCAGCTCCCTGGACGGCGAGCAGTACTTC
TRBV12-3/TRBV12-4,.,.,TRBJ1-2,CASSLSDSPYGYTF,TGTGCCAGCAGTCTCTCCGACAGTCCCTATGGCTACACCTTC
TRBV10-3,.,few,TRBJ1-1,CAISVQPTNTEAFF,TGTGCCATCAGTGTTCAGCCCACGAACACTGAAGCTTTCTTT
TRBV5-4,TRBD1,many,TRBJ1-4,CASSRLGQGGEKLFF,TGTGCCAGCAGCCGGCTGGGACAGGGGGGGGAAAAACTGTTTTTT
TRBV7-4,TRBD1,.,TRBJ1-4,CASRTGHSSNEKLFF,TGTGCCAGCAGGACAGGGCACTCCTCTAATGAAAAACTGTTTTTT
TRBV12-3/TRBV12-4,.,many,TRBJ2-6,CASSLVLIGSSGANVLTF,TGTGCCAGCAGTTTAGTTTTGATCGGGAGCTCTGGGGCCAACGTCCTGACTTTC
TRBV7-2,TRBD1,many,TRBJ1-5,CASSLTSSGQGINQPQHF,TGTGCCAGCAGCTTAACCTCCTCAGGACAGGGCATCAATCAGCCCCAGCATTTT
TRBV5-1,.,many,TRBJ2-2,CASSLAGPNTGELFF,TGTGCCAGCAGCTTGGCAGGGCCGAACACCGGGGAGCTGTTTTTT
TRBV29-1,.,many,TRBJ1-5,CSVRVGDTGQPQHF,TGCAGCGTTCGTGTAGGGGATACGGGTCAGCCCCAGCATTTT
TRBV14,.,.,TRBJ2-7,CASRGWYPEAGEQYF,TGTGCCAGCAGGGGCTGGTATCCCGAGGCGGGGGAGCAGTACTTC
TRBV29-1,.,few,TRBJ2-5,CSVWRGTSETQYF,TGCAGCGTATGGAGGGGGACCTCGGAGACCCAGTACTTC
TRBV29-1,.,many,TRBJ2-6,CSVVFSGANVLTF,TGCAGCGTGGTTTTCTCTGGGGCCAACGTCCTGACTTTC
TRBV18,.,many,TRBJ1-1,CASSPPLGGGNTEAFF,TGTGCCAGCTCACCACCTTTAGGCGGGGGAAACACTGAAGCTTTCTTT
TRBV7-2,.,many,TRBJ2-7,CASSLKTGDSYEQYF,TGTGCCAGCAGCTTAAAAACAGGTGACTCCTACGAGCAGTACTTC
TRBV6-1,.,many,TRBJ1-2,CASSPGIVGYTF,TGTGCCAGCAGTCCAGGGATCGTGGGCTACACCTTC
TRBV7-8,TRBD1,many,TRBJ2-5,CASTLYTGGEETQYF,TGTGCCAGCACCCTATATACAGGGGGCGAGGAGACCCAGTACTTC
TRBV12-3/TRBV12-4,TRBD1,many,TRBJ1-5,CASRTGQVNQPQHF,TGTGCCAGCAGGACCGGACAGGTCAATCAGCCCCAGCATTTT
TRBV28,.,many,TRBJ1-3,CASNMGATYSGNTIYF,TGTGCCAGCAATATGGGGGCAACCTACTCTGGAAACACCATATATTTT
TRBV5-1,.,many,TRBJ1-1,CASSPNSQGTGTEAFF,TGCGCCAGCAGCCCGAATTCGCAGGGGACGGGCACTGAAGCTTTCTTT
TRBV7-9,TRBD2,many,TRBJ2-1,CASFAGGSRNEQFF,TGTGCCAGCTTCGCGGGAGGGTCTAGGAATGAGCAGTTCTTC
TRBV5-4,TRBD2,.,TRBJ2-1,CASSSGLAGGSIYNEQFF,TGTGCCAGCAGCTCGGGACTAGCGGGAGGGAGTATTTACAATGAGCAGTTCTTC
TRBV29-1,TRBD2,.,TRBJ2-1,CSVEGLFQTSPGLGEQFF,TGCAGCGTTGAAGGGCTATTTCAGACTAGCCCCGGGCTGGGTGAGCAGTTCTTC
TRBV27,.,.,TRBJ2-7,CASSLSGGNEQYF,TGTGCCAGCAGTTTATCTGGAGGGAACGAGCAGTACTTC
TRBV28,.,few,TRBJ2-7,CASSSRPEQYF,TGTGCCAGCAGTTCCAGACCCGAGCAGTACTTC